The 31 T cell receptor beta chains listed next were all sequenced from one sample in a study of cytomegalovirus exposure and HLA in healthy donors. This table comes from immunoSEQ multiplex PCR, and its TCRdb copy is limited to in-frame clones, with some not included. The sample records tens of thousands of clones, roughly 87% being singletons. Sequencing used PBMCs. All receptors come from a young woman in good health and CMV-seropositive.

The chain combines TRBV2 with TRBJ1-2; the match to TRBD1 covers 12 bases. V lost 6 bases to trimming and J lost 7 bases; unmatched junction nucleotides: 6. The CDR3 covers 14 residues. Germline V lookup: CDR1 SNHLY, CDR2 FYNNEI. This chain's CDR3 is CASRRGQGAGGYTF. The CDR3 DNA sequence: TGTGCCAGCAGAAGGGGACAGGGGGCGGGTGGCTACACCTTC.

The V and J genes are TRBV7-9 and TRBJ2-1; 9 nucleotides align to TRBD2. CDR3 length: 15 amino acids. CDR1 is SEHNR and CDR2 is FQNEAQ in the germline V gene (reference sequence). The junction had 7 bases not matched to a gene; V was cut back by 6 bases and J by 4 bases. CDR3 in DNA: TGTGCCAGCAGTCCTCGAACTAGCGGGTACAATGAGCAGTTCTTC. Amino acids: CASSPRTSGYNEQFF.

This chain links TRBV28 with TRBJ1-2; D is ambiguous. With 4 bases removed from V and 9 bases from J, the gap between germline ends came to 15 bases. This CDR3 spans 13 amino acids. Germline loops: CDR1 MDHEN, CDR2 SYDVKM. CDR3 bases: TGTGCCAGCAGTTCAGGACTCAGACGGAGCTACACCTTC. It translates to CASSSGLRRSYTF.

J is TRBJ2-7 and V is TRBV5-5; tentative D call: TRBD2 (5 bases). Germline CDR1 reads SGHKS; CDR2 reads YYEKEE (reference sequence). Trimming took off 4 bases at V and 2 bases at J, with 28 bases between the two ends. CDR3 length: 19 amino acids. The CDR3 is CASSREFGSSRGLPYEQYF. The CDR3 DNA reads as TGTGCCAGCAGCCGAGAGTTCGGATCGTCTCGCGGGCTGCCCTACGAGCAGTACTTC. Using reference TRBV5-5 and TRBJ2-7 for the parts outside the CDR3, the full variable domain is DAGVTQSPTHLIKTRGQQVTLRCSPISGHKSVSWYQQVLGQGPQFIFQYYEKEERGRGNFPDRFSARQFPNYSSELNVNALLLGDSALYLCASSREFGSSRGLPYEQYFGPGTRLTVT.

This chain connects TRBV18 to TRBJ1-3; no clear D gene. The CDR3 runs to 13 residues. Germline loops: CDR1 KGHSH, CDR2 LQKENI. V was shortened by 8 bases and J by 0 bases, with 8 bases between the two germline ends. The CDR3 spells CASRYNSGNTIYF. DNA for the CDR3: TGTGCCAGCCGTTACAACTCTGGAAACACCATATATTTT.

This sequence joins TRBV2 and TRBJ2-1; 9 bases match TRBD2. CDR3 length: 15 amino acids. J gave up 9 bases and V 3 bases, and 9 bases lay outside the gene matches. CDR1 SNHLY and CDR2 FYNNEI come from the germline V gene. CDR3 in amino acids: CASSDVGGGAVEQFF. The CDR3 DNA follows: TGTGCCAGCAGTGACGTGGGCGGGGGGGCAGTTGAGCAGTTCTTC. Drawing the rest from reference TRBV2 and TRBJ2-1, the complete variable domain is EPEVTQTPSHQVTQMGQEVILRCVPISNHLYFYWYRQILGQKVEFLVSFYNNEISEKSEIFDDQFSVERPDGSNFTLKIRSTKLEDSAMYFCASSDVGGGAVEQFFGPGTRLTVL.

J is TRBJ2-3 and V is TRBV28, with D unresolved. The germline V gene has CDR1 MDHEN and CDR2 SYDVKM. The V and J ends lost 6 bases and 2 bases respectively, with 6 bases between them. This CDR3 has 12 amino acids. The CDR3 spells CASSPNTDTQYF. CDR3 sequence (DNA): TGTGCCAGCAGCCCCAACACAGATACGCAGTATTTT.

V and J are TRBV6-5 and TRBJ2-7, with D uncertain. In germline, CDR1 is MNHEY, CDR2 SVGAGI. The CDR3 has 11 amino acids. The ends were cut back, 6 bases at V and 4 bases at J, with 7 bases in the middle. Here the CDR3 reads CASSQMYEQYF. In nucleotides, the CDR3 is TGTGCCAGCAGCCAGATGTACGAGCAGTACTTC.

This rearrangement joins TRBV19 to TRBJ2-7, with D unresolved. CDR1 is LNHDA, CDR2 SQIVND, per germline (reference sequence). CDR3 length: 13 amino acids. The V gene lost 1 base and the J gene lost 3 bases, with 7 bases spanning the gap. The CDR3 bases are TGTGCCAGTAGTATAGTGTTCCGCTACGAGCAGTACTTC. Its translation: CASSIVFRYEQYF.

The gene calls are TRBV29-1 and TRBJ1-2; D not resolved. The CDR3 contains 13 residues. V gave up 7 bases and J gave up 0 bases, with 12 bases separating them. Per the germline V gene, CDR1 is SQVTM and CDR2 is ANQGSEA. CDR3 DNA: TGCAGCGCCCTGGAGGGTTCTAACTATGGCTACACCTTC. It encodes CSALEGSNYGYTF.

This clone was counted a single time. V usage is TRBV28 and J usage is TRBJ2-2; 7 bases fit TRBD1. The germline gives CDR1 MDHEN, CDR2 SYDVKM. The CDR3 covers 12 residues. V lost 6 bases and J lost 5; bases outside the gene matches: 0. The DNA of the CDR3 is TGTGCCAGCAGCAGGGGGACCGGGGAGCTGTTTTTT. It encodes CASSRGTGELFF.

The chain uses TRBV19 and TRBJ2-7; 13 bases are shared with TRBD2. V trimming: 9 bases; J trimming: 6 bases; junction bases outside the gene matches: 5. CDR1 and CDR2 (germline): LNHDA, SQIVND (reference sequence). The length of the CDR3 is 13 residues. CDR3 in amino acids: CASSGTSGAEQYF. As DNA, the CDR3 is TGTGCCAGCTCCGGGACTAGCGGGGCCGAGCAGTACTTC. The entire variable domain, with the rest obtained from reference TRBV19 and TRBJ2-7, is as follows: DGGITQSPKYLFRKEGQNVTLSCEQNLNHDAMYWYRQDPGQGLRLIYYSQIVNDFQKGDIAEGYSVSREKKESFPLTVTSAQKNPTAFYLCASSGTSGAEQYFGPGTRLTVT.

The gene calls are TRBV2 and TRBJ1-3, with D perhaps TRBD1 (5 bases). The germline gives CDR1 SNHLY, CDR2 FYNNEI. CDR3 length equals 14 residues. V lost 8 bases, J lost 2 bases, and 13 bases lay in between. CDR3 bases: TGTGCCAGCCGCGAACAGGTAGCTGGAAACACCATATATTTT. Translation gives CASREQVAGNTIYF.

The chain has TRBV7-2 and TRBJ2-3; TRBD2 might be the D (5 bases). Trimming took 0 bases from V and 3 from J, leaving 13 bases between them. This CDR3 is built from 16 residues. Germline assignment: CDR1 SGHTA and CDR2 FQGNSA. CDR3 sequence reads: CASSLARGWLTDTQYF. The DNA for the CDR3 is TGTGCCAGCAGCTTAGCCCGGGGATGGTTGACAGATACGCAGTATTTT.

The gene calls are TRBV6-1 and TRBJ2-1; no definite D call. V was cut by 5 bases and J by 0 bases, with 11 bases left in between. Germline V lookup: CDR1 MNHNS, CDR2 SASEGT. CDR3 size: 15 residues. The CDR3 here is CASSPDTGSYNEQFF. The CDR3 DNA reads TGTGCCAGCAGTCCCGACACCGGCTCCTACAATGAGCAGTTCTTC.

The chain has TRBV7-2 and TRBJ1-6; the D is unclear. Per the germline V gene, CDR1 is SGHTA and CDR2 is FQGNSA. Trimming pared 1 base from V and 6 bases from J, leaving 10 bases between. The CDR3 runs 15 residues. Here the CDR3 reads CASSLGARANSPLHF. The CDR3 coding sequence is TGTGCCAGCAGCTTAGGGGCCAGAGCTAATTCACCCCTCCACTTT.

This chain uses TRBV6-5 with TRBJ1-4; tentatively, D is TRBD1 (6 bases). The germline V gene encodes CDR1 MNHEY and CDR2 SVGAGI. This CDR3 contains 15 residues. Trimming took 2 bases from V and 2 from J, leaving 9 bases between them. The CDR3 DNA reads TGTGCCAGCAGTTACGCGGGGGCGACTAATGAAAAACTGTTTTTT. It is translated as CASSYAGATNEKLFF.

This clone has just a few counts. The rearrangement joins TRBV6-6 to TRBJ1-1; weak D call: TRBD1 (6 bases). This CDR3 is built from 14 residues. Germline CDR1 and CDR2: MNHNY and SVGAGI (reference sequence). In nucleotides, the CDR3 is TGTGCGAGTTCCCAACAGGGCTCGAAAACTGAAGCTTTCTTT. Translated: CASSQQGSKTEAFF.

J is TRBJ2-2 and V is TRBV28; 10 nucleotides line up with TRBD1. Germline V gene data show CDR1 as MDHEN and CDR2 as SYDVKM. Losses at the gene ends were 10 bases for V and 3 bases for J; bases not matched to a gene: 5. The CDR3 has 14 amino acids. CDR3 in amino acids: CATLTGGDTGELFF. CDR3 in DNA: TGTGCCACTCTGACAGGGGGCGACACCGGGGAGCTGTTTTTT.

The CDR3 DNA reads TGTGCCAGCAGTGGGTTGAGGGACTCCTACGAGCAGTACTTC. Translated, it gives CASSGLRDSYEQYF. The genes are TRBV6-5 and TRBJ2-7, with TRBD2 as a possible D gene (5 bases). Trimming took off 5 bases at V and 0 bases at J, with 11 bases between the two ends. The CDR3 runs to 14 residues. Germline loops: CDR1 MNHEY, CDR2 SVGAGI.

V and J are TRBV21-1 and TRBJ2-7; the listed D gene, TRBD2, was not tested against the DNA. TRBV21-1 is described as a pseudogene. There are 14 residues in the CDR3. The CDR3 sequence is CASSPRRQSCEQYF. CDR3 nucleotides: TGTGCCAGCAGCCCCCGGAGGCAGTCGTGCGAGCAGTACTTC.

The count of this clone is one. The V call is TRBV15, the J call TRBJ1-1; 7 nucleotides align to TRBD1. V lost 4 bases, J lost 10 bases, and 12 bases stayed unmatched. The germline gives CDR1 LNHNV, CDR2 YYDKDF (reference sequence). CDR3 length: 14 amino acids. As DNA, the CDR3 is TGTGCCACCAGCACTTCCCAGGGGGTTTCGCCAGCTTTCTTT. It translates to CATSTSQGVSPAFF.

The V gene is TRBV5-6, the J gene TRBJ2-3; D unclear. CDR3 length equals 14 residues. CDR1 and CDR2 (germline): SGHDT, YYEEEE. V was clipped by 1 base and J by 2 bases, with 8 bases between them. The CDR3 reads CASSLRSNTDTQYF. CDR3 bases: TGTGCCAGCAGCTTGCGAAGCAACACAGATACGCAGTATTTT.

The J gene is TRBJ2-2, the V gene TRBV6-5; maybe TRBD1 (6 bases). Germline V CDR1 and CDR2: MNHEY, SVGAGI. V lost 3 bases and J lost 4, with 12 bases in between. The CDR3 is 15 amino acids. The CDR3 protein is CASSYLSGATGELFF. The CDR3 DNA reads as TGTGCCAGCAGTTATTTGTCAGGGGCCACCGGGGAGCTGTTTTTT.

The chain uses TRBV21-1 and TRBJ1-1; the table's D call, TRBD1, was not checked against the DNA. TRBV21-1 is described as a pseudogene. This CDR3 contains 16 residues. CDR3 DNA: TGTGCCAGCAGCAAAGCGCAGGGGGCGGAGAACACTGAAGCTTTCTTT. The encoded protein is CASSKAQGAENTEAFF.

This clone was seen only once. In DNA form, the CDR3 reads TGTGCCAGCAGTGAACACAGGGGGCATGGCTACACCTTC. The encoded protein is CASSEHRGHGYTF. The chain links TRBV6-1 to TRBJ1-2, with 9 bases matching TRBD1. CDR1 is MNHNS, CDR2 SASEGT, per germline. V lost 2 bases to trimming and J lost 6 bases; unmatched junction nucleotides: 1. The CDR3 runs to 13 residues.

As to this clone: A junction boundary mismatches the germline segment, possibly from a read error. This rearrangement joins TRBV7-2 to TRBJ1-1, with no clear D. Germline CDR1 and CDR2: SGHTA and FQGNSA. There are 14 residues in the CDR3. The CDR3 DNA sequence: TGTGCCAGCAGTTTAGGGTCTGGGGAGACTGAAGCTTTCTTT. The encoded protein is CASSLGSGETEAFF. Using reference TRBV7-2 and TRBJ1-1 for the parts outside the CDR3, the full variable domain is GAGVSQSPSNKVTEKGKDVELRCDPISGHTALYWYRQSLGQGLEFLIYFQGNSAPDKSGLPSDRFSAERTGGSVSTLTIQRTQQEDSAVYLCASSLGSGETEAFFGQGTRLTVV.

The genes are TRBV4-3 and TRBJ2-7; 7 bases are a match to TRBD1. V lost 0 bases and J lost 3; bases outside the gene matches: 8. This CDR3 has 16 amino acids. Germline V gene sequence: CDR1 LGHNA, CDR2 YSLEER. Here the CDR3 reads CASSQDPGQAGYEQYF. CDR3 nucleotides: TGCGCCAGCAGCCAAGATCCCGGACAGGCTGGCTACGAGCAGTACTTC.

V and J are TRBV29-1 and TRBJ1-1; 9 bases line up with TRBD1. Germline CDR1 and CDR2: SQVTM and ANQGSEA. This CDR3 region has 14 residues. V trimming: 7 bases; J trimming: 7 bases; junction bases outside the gene matches: 13. The CDR3 region has the DNA TGCAGCGCCCAAAGTGGGACAGGGAGCTATGAAGCTTTCTTT. It is translated as CSAQSGTGSYEAFF.

The chain is built from TRBV5-1 and TRBJ1-3; TRBD1 is a possible D gene (6 bases). The V end lost 2 bases, the J end lost 0 bases, and 12 bases lay between the germline ends. The CDR3 runs 16 residues. Germline V gene lookup returns CDR1 SGHRS and CDR2 YFSETQ. Here the CDR3 DNA reads TGCGCCAGCAGCTTACAGGGTAGGAACTCTGGAAACACCATATATTTT. This encodes CASSLQGRNSGNTIYF.

This rearrangement joins TRBV5-5 to TRBJ1-3, with D unclear. The CDR3 consists of 14 residues. Per the germline V gene, CDR1 is SGHKS and CDR2 is YYEKEE (reference sequence). Trimming removed 7 bases from V and 0 bases from J, with 11 bases in between. DNA for the CDR3: TGTGCCAGCGCCCCCCGGGTCTCTGGAAACACCATATATTTT. Encoded protein: CASAPRVSGNTIYF.